This T cell receptor beta chain was recovered during a study of cytomegalovirus exposure and HLA in healthy donors. Study results and limitations: Subsequent analysis revealed that first-cohort TCR clusters tended to co-occur in the approximately 120 validation repertoires. In vitro assays verified that three CMV-associated chains recognized CMV antigens specifically. The listing of about 150 TCR beta chains classed them as cytomegalovirus-associated.

Points on this clone: Antigen unknown.

The CDR3 spans 13 residues. Per germline, CDR1 MNHNY and CDR2 SVGAGI (reference sequence). After removal of 0 bases from V and 12 bases from J, the junction contained 5 bases not matched to a gene. Here immunoSEQ multiplex PCR was the method, and the copy in TCRdb shows in-frame clones only, minus some. The sample lists fewer than 55,000 clones, 85% to 95% occurring once. Material: PBMCs. The chain carries TRBV6-6 and TRBJ2-1; the match to TRBD2 covers 7 bases. The sequence derives from a man younger than 35 in good health and CMV-seronegative. The CDR3 nucleotides read TGTGCCAGCAGTTACTCGGGGTTAGCGGGGCAGTTCTTC. Translated, it gives CASSYSGLAGQFF.